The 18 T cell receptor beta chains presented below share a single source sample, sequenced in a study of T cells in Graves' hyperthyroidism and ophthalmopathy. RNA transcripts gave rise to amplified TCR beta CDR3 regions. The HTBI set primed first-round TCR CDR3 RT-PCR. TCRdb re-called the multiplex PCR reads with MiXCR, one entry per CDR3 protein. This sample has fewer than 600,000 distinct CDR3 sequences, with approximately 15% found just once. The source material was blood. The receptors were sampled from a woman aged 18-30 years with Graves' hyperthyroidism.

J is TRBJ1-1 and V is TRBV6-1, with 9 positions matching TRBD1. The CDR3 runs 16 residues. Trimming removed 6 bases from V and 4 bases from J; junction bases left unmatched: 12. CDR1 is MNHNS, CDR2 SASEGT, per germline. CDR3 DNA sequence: TGTGCCAGCAGCCTCCCTCCGGGACAGGGAAGCACTGAAGCTTTCTTT. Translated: CASSLPPGQGSTEAFF.

CDR3 DNA sequence: TGTGCCAGCAGTGAAAGGGGGTTCTTC. It yields the protein CASSERGFF. The V and J genes are TRBV6-1 and TRBJ2-1; tentatively, D is TRBD1 (5 bases). This CDR3 region has 9 residues. V gave up 2 bases and J gave up 15 bases, with 5 bases separating them. Per germline, CDR1 MNHNS and CDR2 SASEGT.

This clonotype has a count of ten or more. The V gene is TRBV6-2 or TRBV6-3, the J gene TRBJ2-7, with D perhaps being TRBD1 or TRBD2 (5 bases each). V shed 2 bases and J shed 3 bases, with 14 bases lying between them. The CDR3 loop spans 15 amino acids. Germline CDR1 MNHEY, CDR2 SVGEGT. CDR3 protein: CASSYPRDQSYEQYF. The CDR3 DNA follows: TGTGCCAGCAGTTACCCCCGGGACCAGAGCTACGAGCAGTACTTC.

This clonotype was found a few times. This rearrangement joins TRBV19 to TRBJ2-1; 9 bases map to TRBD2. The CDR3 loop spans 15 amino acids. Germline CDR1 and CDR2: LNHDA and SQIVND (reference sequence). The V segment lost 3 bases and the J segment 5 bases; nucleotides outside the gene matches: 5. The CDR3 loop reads CASSMVAGVNNEQFF. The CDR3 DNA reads TGTGCCAGTAGTATGGTAGCGGGAGTAAACAATGAGCAGTTCTTC.

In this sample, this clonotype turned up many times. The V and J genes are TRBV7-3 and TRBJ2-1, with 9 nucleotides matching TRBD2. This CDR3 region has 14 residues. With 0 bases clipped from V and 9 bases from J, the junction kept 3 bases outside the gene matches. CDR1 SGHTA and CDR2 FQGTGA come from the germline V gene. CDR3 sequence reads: CASSLTSGSSEQFF. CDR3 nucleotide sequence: TGTGCCAGCAGCTTAACTAGCGGGAGTTCTGAGCAGTTCTTC. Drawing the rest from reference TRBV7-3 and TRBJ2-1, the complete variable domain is GAGVSQTPSNKVTEKGKYVELRCDPISGHTALYWYRQSLGQGPEFLIYFQGTGAADDSGLPNDRFFAVRPEGSVSTLKIQRTERGDSAVYLCASSLTSGSSEQFFGPGTRLTVL.

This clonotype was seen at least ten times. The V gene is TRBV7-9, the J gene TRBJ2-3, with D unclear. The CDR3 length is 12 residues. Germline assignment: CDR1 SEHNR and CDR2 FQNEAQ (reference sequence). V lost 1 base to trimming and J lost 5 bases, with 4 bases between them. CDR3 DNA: TGTGCCAGCAGCTTAGTGGGAGATACGCAGTATTTT. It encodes CASSLVGDTQYF.

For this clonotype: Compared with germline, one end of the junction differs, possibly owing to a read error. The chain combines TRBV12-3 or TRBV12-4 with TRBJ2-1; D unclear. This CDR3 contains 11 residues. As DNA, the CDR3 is TGTGCCAGCGGTTTAACCAATGAGCAGTTCTTC. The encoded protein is CASGLTNEQFF.

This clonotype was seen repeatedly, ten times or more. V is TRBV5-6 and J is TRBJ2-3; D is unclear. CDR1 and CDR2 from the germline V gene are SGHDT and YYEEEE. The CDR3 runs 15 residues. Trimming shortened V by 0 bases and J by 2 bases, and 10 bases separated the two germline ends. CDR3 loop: CASSLGLSITDTQYF. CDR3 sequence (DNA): TGTGCCAGCAGCTTGGGACTCTCCATCACAGATACGCAGTATTTT. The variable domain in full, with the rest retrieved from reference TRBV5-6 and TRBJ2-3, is DAGVTQSPTHLIKTRGQQVTLRCSPKSGHDTVSWYQQALGQGPQFIFQYYEEEERQRGNFPDRFSGHQFPNYSSELNVNALLLGDSALYLCASSLGLSITDTQYFGPGTRLTVL.

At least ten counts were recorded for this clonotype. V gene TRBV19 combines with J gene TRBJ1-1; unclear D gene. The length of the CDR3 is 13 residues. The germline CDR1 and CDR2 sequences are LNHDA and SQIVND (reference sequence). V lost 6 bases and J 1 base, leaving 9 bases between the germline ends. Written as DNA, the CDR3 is TGTGCCAGTAGGCCCGGAGAGAACACTGAAGCTTTCTTT. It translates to CASRPGENTEAFF.

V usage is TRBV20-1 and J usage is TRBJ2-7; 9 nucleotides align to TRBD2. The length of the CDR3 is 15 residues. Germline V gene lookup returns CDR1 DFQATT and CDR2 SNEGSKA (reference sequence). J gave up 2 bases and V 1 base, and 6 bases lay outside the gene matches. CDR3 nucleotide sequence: TGCAGTGCTAGAGCGGCGATAGCGGGGGCCTACGAGCAGTACTTC. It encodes CSARAAIAGAYEQYF.

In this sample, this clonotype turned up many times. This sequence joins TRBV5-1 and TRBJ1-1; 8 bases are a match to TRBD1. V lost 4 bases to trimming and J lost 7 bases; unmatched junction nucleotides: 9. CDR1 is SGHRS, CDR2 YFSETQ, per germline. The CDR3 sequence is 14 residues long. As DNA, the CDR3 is TGCGCCAGCAGCCCACCGGACAGGGAACTTGAAGCTTTCTTT. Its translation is CASSPPDRELEAFF.

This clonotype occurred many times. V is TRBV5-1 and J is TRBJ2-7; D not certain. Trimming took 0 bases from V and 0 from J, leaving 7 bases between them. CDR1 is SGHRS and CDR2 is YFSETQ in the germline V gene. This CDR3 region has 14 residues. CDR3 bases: TGCGCCAGCAGCTTGGCAGTGAGCTCCTACGAGCAGTACTTC. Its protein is CASSLAVSSYEQYF.

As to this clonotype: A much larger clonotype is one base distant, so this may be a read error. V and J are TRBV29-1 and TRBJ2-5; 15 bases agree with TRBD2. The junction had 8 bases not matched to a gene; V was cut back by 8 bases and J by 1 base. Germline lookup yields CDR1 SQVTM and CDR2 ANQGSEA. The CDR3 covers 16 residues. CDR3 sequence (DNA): TGCAGCTCCACGGGACTAGCGGGAGGACGCCAAGAGACCCAGTACTTC. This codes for CSSTGLAGGRQETQYF.

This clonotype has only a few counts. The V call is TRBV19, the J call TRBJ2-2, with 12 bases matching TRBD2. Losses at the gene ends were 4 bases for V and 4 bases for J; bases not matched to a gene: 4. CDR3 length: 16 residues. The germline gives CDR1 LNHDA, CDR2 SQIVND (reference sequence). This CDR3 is CASSTLAGGLTGELFF. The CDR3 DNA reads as TGTGCCAGTAGTACCCTAGCGGGAGGGCTCACCGGGGAGCTGTTTTTT.

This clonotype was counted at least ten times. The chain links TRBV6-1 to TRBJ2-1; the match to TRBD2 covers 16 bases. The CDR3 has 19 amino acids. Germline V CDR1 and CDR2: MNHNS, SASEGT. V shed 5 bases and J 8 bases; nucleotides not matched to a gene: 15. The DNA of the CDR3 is TGTGCCAGCAGTCCGGCCGAGACAGGGACTAGCGGGAGGGCCTATGAGCAGTTCTTC. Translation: CASSPAETGTSGRAYEQFF.

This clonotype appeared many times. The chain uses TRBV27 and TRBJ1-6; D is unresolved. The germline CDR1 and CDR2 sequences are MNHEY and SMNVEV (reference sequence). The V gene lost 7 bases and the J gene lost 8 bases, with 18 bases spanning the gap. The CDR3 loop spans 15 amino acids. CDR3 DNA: TGTGCCAGCAAGACCACCTGGCGGAGAGATTCACCCCTCCACTTT. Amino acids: CASKTTWRRDSPLHF.

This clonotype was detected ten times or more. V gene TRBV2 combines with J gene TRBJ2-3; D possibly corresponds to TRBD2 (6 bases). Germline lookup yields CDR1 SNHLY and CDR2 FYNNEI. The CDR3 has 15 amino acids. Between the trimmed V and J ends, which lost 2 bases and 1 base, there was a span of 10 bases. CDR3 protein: CASSERTIGTDTQYF. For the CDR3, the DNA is TGTGCCAGCAGTGAAAGGACTATTGGCACAGATACGCAGTATTTT.

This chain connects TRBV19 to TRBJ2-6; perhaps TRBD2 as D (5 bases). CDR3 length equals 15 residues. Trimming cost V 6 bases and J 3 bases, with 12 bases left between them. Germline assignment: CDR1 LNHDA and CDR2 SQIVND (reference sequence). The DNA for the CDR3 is TGTGCCAGTAGCCGGAGGAGCGGTGGGGCCAACGTCCTGACTTTC. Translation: CASSRRSGGANVLTF.